This T cell receptor (beta chain) was recorded in a study of post-analysis software for immune sequencing data. Findings of the study overall: F measure clustering grouped samples strongly by preparation batch.

Libraries were made from TCR beta cDNA, and they carried unique molecular identifiers. In TCRdb, the PCR reads were re-called with MiXCR into one record per CDR3 protein. This table has hundreds of thousands of distinct CDR3 sequences, 30% appearing once. The sample holds a few counts of this clonotype. As yet, its antigen is unknown. The specimen sequenced was blood. This TCR came from a girl aged 5-17 years with multiple sclerosis.

The CDR3 reads CASSVGGIKNIQYF. The CDR3 bases are TGTGCCAGCAGCGTAGGGGGAATCAAAAACATTCAGTACTTC. The rearrangement joins TRBV9 to TRBJ2-4; D is unclear. CDR3 length: 14 amino acids. CDR1 is SGDLS, CDR2 YYNGEE, per germline. Trimming shortened V by 0 bases and J by 3 bases, and 7 bases separated the two germline ends.